The 23 T cell receptor beta chains listed next were all sequenced from one sample in a study of T cells in Graves' hyperthyroidism and ophthalmopathy. TCR beta CDR3 sequences were amplified from RNA transcripts. The HTBI set primed first-round TCR CDR3 RT-PCR. MiXCR, applied by TCRdb to the multiplex PCR reads, yields one record per CDR3 protein. The profile shows about 500,000 distinct CDR3 sequences, approximately 16% of them singletons. What was sequenced was blood. The receptors shown here come from a woman aged 18-29 years with Graves' hyperthyroidism.

In DNA form, the CDR3 reads TGTGCCAGTAGCAATCTAGCGGGGAGCTACAATGAGCAGTTCTTC. Its translation: CASSNLAGSYNEQFF. This chain connects TRBV19 to TRBJ2-1; 9 positions agree with TRBD2. Germline V lookup: CDR1 LNHDA, CDR2 SQIVND (reference sequence). The CDR3 extends over 15 amino acids. The trim removed 6 bases at V and 3 bases at J, leaving 6 bases unmatched.

This clonotype was counted many times. The genes are TRBV14 and TRBJ2-7, with D possibly called TRBD1 or TRBD2 (6 bases each). Germline V gives CDR1 SGHDN, CDR2 FVKESK. Trimming shortened V by 2 bases and J by 6 bases, and 17 bases separated the two germline ends. The CDR3 runs 15 residues. CDR3 bases: TGTGCCAGCAGCCAACTCGGAGGGGGGATAGTCGAGCAGTACTTC. Protein: CASSQLGGGIVEQYF.

This clonotype was seen many times. The CDR3 sequence is CASSTRVTRNSPLHF. CDR3 in DNA: TGTGCCAGCAGCACCAGGGTAACGAGGAATTCACCCCTCCACTTT. The V call is TRBV12-3 or TRBV12-4, the J call TRBJ1-6; tentatively, D is TRBD1 (5 bases). CDR3 length: 15 amino acids. The V gene lost 6 bases and the J gene lost 7 bases, with 16 bases spanning the gap.

This clonotype was counted only a few times. The chain employs TRBV7-9 and TRBJ2-3; D possibly matches TRBD1 or TRBD2 (5 bases each). Trimming cost V 1 base and J 8 bases, with 16 bases left between them. CDR1 is SEHNR and CDR2 is FQNEAQ in the germline V gene (reference sequence). The CDR3 is 15 amino acids. CDR3 sequence reads: CASSLEASLGPTQYF. The CDR3 nucleotides are TGTGCCAGCAGCTTAGAGGCTAGTTTGGGACCTACGCAGTATTTT. The variable domain in full, completed from reference TRBV7-9 and TRBJ2-3, reads DTGVSQNPRHKITKRGQNVTFRCDPISEHNRLYWYRQTLGQGPEFLTYFQNEAQLEKSRLLSDRFSAERPKGSFSTLEIQRTEQGDSAMYLCASSLEASLGPTQYFGPGTRLTVL.

This clonotype was counted only a few times. This chain links TRBV10-2 with TRBJ2-1; 9 positions match TRBD2. Per the germline V gene, CDR1 is WSHSY and CDR2 is SAAADI. This CDR3 has 15 residues. The V segment lost 3 bases and the J segment 2 bases; nucleotides outside the gene matches: 2. The CDR3 DNA is TGCGCCAGCAGTGATTCTAGCGGGGCCTACAATGAGCAGTTCTTC. It specifies CASSDSSGAYNEQFF.

V and J are TRBV18 and TRBJ1-2; TRBD1 might be the D (6 bases). This CDR3 contains 17 residues. Germline CDR1 and CDR2: KGHSH and LQKENI. The V and J ends lost 6 bases and 2 bases respectively, with 22 bases between them. CDR3: CASSPRGAQLENYGYTF. CDR3 coding DNA: TGTGCCAGCTCGCCCAGGGGCGCCCAGCTCGAAAACTATGGCTACACCTTC. The full variable domain, rest sourced from reference TRBV18 and TRBJ1-2, is NAGVMQNPRHLVRRRGQEARLRCSPMKGHSHVYWYRQLPEEGLKFMVYLQKENIIDESGMPKERFSAEFPKEGPSILRIQQVVRGDSAAYFCASSPRGAQLENYGYTFGSGTRLTVV.

This clonotype has a count of ten or more. The rearrangement links TRBV6-1 to TRBJ1-1; TRBD1 is a possible D gene (6 bases). CDR1 and CDR2 from the germline V gene are MNHNS and SASEGT. Trimming stripped 2 bases from V and 4 bases from J, with 14 bases between. The CDR3 sequence is 15 residues long. CDR3 in amino acids: CASSEKQGVGTEAFF. The CDR3 nucleotides read TGTGCCAGCAGTGAAAAACAGGGTGTGGGCACTGAAGCTTTCTTT.

CDR3 loop: CAWSVAPGKVSPQHF. The CDR3 nucleotides read TGTGCCTGGAGTGTCGCCCCAGGGAAAGTTAGTCCCCAGCATTTT. This chain links TRBV30 with TRBJ1-5; possible D gene TRBD1, 5 bases. V lost 0 bases and J 10 bases, leaving 19 bases between the germline ends. Germline lookup yields CDR1 GTSNPN and CDR2 SVGIG (reference sequence). The CDR3 covers 15 residues.

This clonotype was detected ten times or more. The gene calls are TRBV6-1 and TRBJ1-3; 9 nucleotides line up with TRBD1. The CDR3 loop spans 14 amino acids. Germline lookup yields CDR1 MNHNS and CDR2 SASEGT. V lost 0 bases to trimming and J lost 8 bases; unmatched junction nucleotides: 2. The CDR3 here is CASSEAGQGHTIYF. CDR3 in DNA: TGTGCCAGCAGTGAAGCGGGACAGGGACACACCATATATTTT.

This clonotype has only a few counts. V and J are TRBV3-1 and TRBJ2-1; 11 bases are shared with TRBD2. This CDR3 is built from 15 residues. V lost 10 bases, J lost 3 bases, and 8 bases stayed unmatched. Germline loops: CDR1 LGHDT, CDR2 YNNKEL (reference sequence). This CDR3 reads CATQTGTSGYNEQFF. The DNA for the CDR3 is TGTGCCACCCAAACCGGGACTAGCGGCTACAATGAGCAGTTCTTC.

This chain links TRBV4-1 with TRBJ1-5, with a weak D call TRBD1 (5 bases). CDR1 is MGHRA and CDR2 is YSYEKL in the germline V gene. Trimming shortened V by 2 bases and J by 5 bases, and 13 bases separated the two germline ends. The CDR3 sequence is 15 residues long. CDR3 protein: CASSQYRRGDQPQHF. CDR3 DNA sequence: TGCGCCAGCAGCCAATATCGTAGAGGGGATCAGCCCCAGCATTTT.

V usage is TRBV5-4 and J usage is TRBJ1-4, with no clear D. The V gene's germline CDR1 is SGHNT and CDR2 YYREEE (reference sequence). V lost 0 bases and J lost 5, with 8 bases in between. The CDR3 is 14 amino acids. As DNA, the CDR3 is TGTGCCAGCAGCTTGGACGGCCGAAATGAAAAACTGTTTTTT. Translation gives CASSLDGRNEKLFF.

This clonotype occurred many times. The V and J genes are TRBV12-3 or TRBV12-4 and TRBJ1-4, with D possibly matching TRBD1 (6 bases). This CDR3 region has 16 residues. V was trimmed by 1 base and J by 5 bases, leaving 14 bases between them. The CDR3 is CASSLVGGSPNEKLFF. The CDR3 DNA reads as TGTGCCAGCAGTTTAGTTGGGGGCAGCCCAAATGAAAAACTGTTTTTT.

The table lists this clonotype with a few counts. The chain is built from TRBV12-3 or TRBV12-4 and TRBJ2-5; D is possibly TRBD1 (6 bases). CDR3 size: 15 residues. V was pared by 10 bases and J by 5 bases, with 23 bases between. This chain's CDR3 is CATSDSLRGAETQYF. The CDR3 DNA reads TGTGCCACCTCGGACAGCCTAAGAGGGGCTGAGACCCAGTACTTC.

The table lists this clonotype with many counts. The CDR3 is CASSESRAYSGNTIYF. DNA of the CDR3: TGCGCCAGCAGTGAATCCAGAGCCTACTCTGGAAACACCATATATTTT. The gene calls are TRBV10-2 and TRBJ1-3; D unclear. Trimming pared 3 bases from V and 0 bases from J, leaving 12 bases between. CDR1 and CDR2 from the germline V gene are WSHSY and SAAADI. The CDR3 extends over 16 amino acids.

This clonotype was observed many times. This chain connects TRBV20-1 to TRBJ1-5, with D possibly TRBD1 on 6 matching bases. V lost 3 bases and J 6 bases, leaving 18 bases between the germline ends. Germline assignment: CDR1 DFQATT and CDR2 SNEGSKA (reference sequence). This CDR3 contains 15 residues. CDR3 loop: CSASRGGRGGQPQHF. The CDR3 nucleotides read TGCAGTGCTAGTAGGGGGGGCAGGGGCGGTCAGCCCCAGCATTTT.

The J gene is TRBJ2-3, the V gene TRBV19; no clear D gene. This CDR3 is built from 11 residues. Trimming removed 9 bases from V and 4 bases from J, with 8 bases in between. Germline CDR1 LNHDA, CDR2 SQIVND (reference sequence). The CDR3 region is CASKQSDTQYF. The CDR3 nucleotides read TGTGCCAGCAAACAGTCAGATACGCAGTATTTT.

This clonotype was recorded at least ten times. The J gene is TRBJ1-5, the V gene TRBV7-2; D unclear. CDR1 is SGHTA and CDR2 is FQGNSA in the germline V gene. Trimming shortened V by 2 bases and J by 4 bases, and 12 bases separated the two germline ends. This CDR3 spans 15 amino acids. CDR3 bases: TGTGCCAGCAGCTTAACCGGCCGAGAGAATCAGCCCCAGCATTTT. It codes for CASSLTGRENQPQHF. The whole variable domain, remainder taken from reference TRBV7-2 and TRBJ1-5, is GAGVSQSPSNKVTEKGKDVELRCDPISGHTALYWYRQSLGQGLEFLIYFQGNSAPDKSGLPSDRFSAERTGGSVSTLTIQRTQQEDSAVYLCASSLTGRENQPQHFGDGTRLSIL.

This clonotype occurred many times. This chain joins TRBV12-5 and TRBJ1-2; D remains ambiguous. The CDR3 spans 15 residues. Germline V lookup: CDR1 LGHNT, CDR2 FRNRAP. V was cut by 0 bases and J by 6 bases, with 14 bases left in between. The CDR3 loop reads CASGLVTEGINGYTF. DNA for the CDR3: TGTGCTAGTGGTTTGGTAACGGAGGGAATCAATGGCTACACCTTC.

This clonotype was found many times. The genes are TRBV20-1 and TRBJ2-6, with D unresolved. CDR1 DFQATT and CDR2 SNEGSKA come from the germline V gene (reference sequence). This CDR3 region has 15 residues. Trimming took off 6 bases at V and 4 bases at J, with 16 bases between the two ends. The DNA for the CDR3 is TGCAGTGCGGGCAAGGGCGTCGGAGGGGCCAACGTCCTGACTTTC. Encoded protein: CSAGKGVGGANVLTF.

The rearrangement links TRBV6-2 or TRBV6-3 to TRBJ1-2, with D possibly matching TRBD1 (6 bases). The CDR3 is made up of 17 amino acids. Trimming pared 1 base from V and 6 bases from J, leaving 21 bases between. In germline, CDR1 is MNHEY, CDR2 SVGEGT. This CDR3 reads CASSYFIPRQALDGYTF. The CDR3, as DNA: TGTGCCAGCAGTTACTTCATCCCGAGACAGGCGCTTGATGGCTACACCTTC.

This clonotype was counted at least ten times. This rearrangement joins TRBV20-1 to TRBJ2-7; D is ambiguous. The germline V gene has CDR1 DFQATT and CDR2 SNEGSKA (reference sequence). The CDR3 totals 14 residues. V shed 0 bases and J shed 2 bases, with 11 bases lying between them. The CDR3 protein is CSARDLPAAYEQYF. The CDR3 nucleotides are TGCAGTGCTAGAGATCTCCCCGCAGCCTACGAGCAGTACTTC.

The sample holds a few counts of this clonotype. The V and J genes are TRBV15 and TRBJ1-5, with a tentative D call TRBD1 (5 bases). The CDR3 consists of 16 residues. Germline CDR1 LNHNV, CDR2 YYDKDF (reference sequence). V shed 4 bases and J shed 3 bases, with 16 bases lying between them. The CDR3 region has the DNA TGTGCCACCAGCACCAGACTTGGGGGGATCAATCAGCCCCAGCATTTT. It codes for CATSTRLGGINQPQHF.